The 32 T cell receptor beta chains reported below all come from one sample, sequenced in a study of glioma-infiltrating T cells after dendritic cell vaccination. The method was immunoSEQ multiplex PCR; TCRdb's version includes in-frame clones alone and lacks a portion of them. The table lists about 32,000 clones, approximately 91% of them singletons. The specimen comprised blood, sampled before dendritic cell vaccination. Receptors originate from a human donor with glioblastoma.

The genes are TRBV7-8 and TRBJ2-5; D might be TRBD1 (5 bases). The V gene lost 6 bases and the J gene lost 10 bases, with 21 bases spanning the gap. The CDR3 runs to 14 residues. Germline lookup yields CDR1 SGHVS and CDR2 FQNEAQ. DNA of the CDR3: TGTGCCAGCAGAGCCGGACGTAGGGGTTCCAGCCAGTACTTC. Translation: CASRAGRRGSSQYF.

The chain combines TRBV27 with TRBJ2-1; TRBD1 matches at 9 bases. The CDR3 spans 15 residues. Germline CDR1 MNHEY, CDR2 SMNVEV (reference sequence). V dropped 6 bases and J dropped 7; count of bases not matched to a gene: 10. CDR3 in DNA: TGTGCCAGCAGCCTTGGACAGGGGAGTGTGAATGAGCAGTTCTTC. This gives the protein CASSLGQGSVNEQFF.

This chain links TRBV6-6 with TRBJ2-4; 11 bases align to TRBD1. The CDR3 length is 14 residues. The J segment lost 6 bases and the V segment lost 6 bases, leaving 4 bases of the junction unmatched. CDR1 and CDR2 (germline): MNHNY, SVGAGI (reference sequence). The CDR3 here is CASRAGTGGNIQYF. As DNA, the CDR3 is TGTGCCAGCAGAGCCGGGACAGGGGGAAACATTCAGTACTTC.

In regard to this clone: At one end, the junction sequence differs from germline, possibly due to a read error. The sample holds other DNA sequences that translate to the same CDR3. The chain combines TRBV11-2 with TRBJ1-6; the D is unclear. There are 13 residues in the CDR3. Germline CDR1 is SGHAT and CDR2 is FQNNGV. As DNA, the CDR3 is TGTGCCAGCAGCTTAGACCGTAATTCCCCCCTCCACTTT. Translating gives CASSLDRNSPLHF.

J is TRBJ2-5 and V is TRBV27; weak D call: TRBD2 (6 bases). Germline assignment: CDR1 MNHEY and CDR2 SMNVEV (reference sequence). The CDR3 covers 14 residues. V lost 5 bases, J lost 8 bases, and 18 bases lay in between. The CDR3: CASSPLGQGGTQYF. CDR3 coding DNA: TGTGCCAGCAGTCCTCTAGGGCAGGGAGGAACCCAGTACTTC.

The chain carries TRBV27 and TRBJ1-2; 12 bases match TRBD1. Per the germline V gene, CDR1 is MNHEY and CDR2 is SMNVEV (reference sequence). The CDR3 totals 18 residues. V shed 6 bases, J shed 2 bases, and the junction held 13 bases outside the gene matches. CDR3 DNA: TGTGCCAGCAGCAAAAACCGGGACAGGGGGCGCCCAAACTATGGCTACACCTTC. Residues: CASSKNRDRGRPNYGYTF.

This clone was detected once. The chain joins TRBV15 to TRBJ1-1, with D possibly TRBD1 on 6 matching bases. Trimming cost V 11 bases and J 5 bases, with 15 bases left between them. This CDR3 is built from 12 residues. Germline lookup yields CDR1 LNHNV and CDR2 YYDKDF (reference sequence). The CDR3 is CAVSGVLTEAFF. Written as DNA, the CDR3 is TGTGCCGTGTCAGGGGTTTTGACTGAAGCTTTCTTT.

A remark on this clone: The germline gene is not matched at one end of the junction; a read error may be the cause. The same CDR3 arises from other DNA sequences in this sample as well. The CDR3 sequence: CAWSVVQGLNSPLHF. The CDR3 coding sequence is TGTGCCTGGAGTGTAGTACAGGGCCTAAATTCCCCCCTCCACTTT. The V gene is TRBV30, the J gene TRBJ1-6; D is perhaps TRBD1 (6 bases). The CDR3 is 15 amino acids. CDR1 is GTSNPN, CDR2 SVGIG, per germline (reference sequence).

CDR3 DNA sequence: TGTGCCAGTTCCTCTGGGGGGGCCAAAACAGATACGCAGTATTTT. Protein product: CASSSGGAKTDTQYF. The V gene is TRBV11-2, the J gene TRBJ2-3; D perhaps matches TRBD2 (7 bases). Trimming took 9 bases from V and 3 from J, leaving 19 bases between them. CDR1 and CDR2 (germline): SGHAT, FQNNGV. This CDR3 has 15 amino acids.

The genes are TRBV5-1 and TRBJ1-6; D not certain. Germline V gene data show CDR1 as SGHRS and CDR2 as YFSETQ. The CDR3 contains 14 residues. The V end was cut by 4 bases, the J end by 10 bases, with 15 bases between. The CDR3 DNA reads TGCGCCAGCAGCCGCGGGCAGGATTCATCACCCCTCCACTTT. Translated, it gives CASSRGQDSSPLHF. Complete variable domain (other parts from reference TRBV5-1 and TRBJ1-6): KAGVTQTPRYLIKTRGQQVTLSCSPISGHRSVSWYQQTPGQGLQFLFEYFSETQRNKGNFPGRFSGRQFSNSRSEMNVSTLELGDSALYLCASSRGQDSSPLHFGNGTRLTVT.

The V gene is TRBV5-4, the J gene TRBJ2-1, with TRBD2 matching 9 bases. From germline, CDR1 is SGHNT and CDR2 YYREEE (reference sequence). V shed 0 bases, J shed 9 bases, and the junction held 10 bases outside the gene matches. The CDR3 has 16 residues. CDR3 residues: CASSLGGLRGGIEQFF. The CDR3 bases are TGTGCCAGCAGCTTGGGAGGTTTGCGGGGGGGCATTGAGCAGTTCTTC.

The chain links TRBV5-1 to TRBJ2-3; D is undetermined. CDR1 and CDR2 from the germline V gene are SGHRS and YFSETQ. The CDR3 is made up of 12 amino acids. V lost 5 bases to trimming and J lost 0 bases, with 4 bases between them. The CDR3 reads CASRASTDTQYF. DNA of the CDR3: TGCGCCAGCAGAGCTAGCACAGATACGCAGTATTTT.

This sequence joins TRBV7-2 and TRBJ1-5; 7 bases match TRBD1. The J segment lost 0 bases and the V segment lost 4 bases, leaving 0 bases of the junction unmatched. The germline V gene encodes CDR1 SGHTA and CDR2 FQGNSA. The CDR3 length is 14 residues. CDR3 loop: CASSWDSSNQPQHF. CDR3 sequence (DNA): TGTGCCAGCAGCTGGGACAGTAGCAATCAGCCCCAGCATTTT.

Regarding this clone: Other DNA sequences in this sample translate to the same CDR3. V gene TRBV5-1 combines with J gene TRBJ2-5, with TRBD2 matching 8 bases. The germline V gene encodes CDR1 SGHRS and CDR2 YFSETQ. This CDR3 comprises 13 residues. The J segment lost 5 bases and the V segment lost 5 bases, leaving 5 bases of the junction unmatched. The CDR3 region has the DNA TGCGCCAGCAGTTCCGGGGGGGTGGAGACCCAGTACTTC. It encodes CASSSGGVETQYF.

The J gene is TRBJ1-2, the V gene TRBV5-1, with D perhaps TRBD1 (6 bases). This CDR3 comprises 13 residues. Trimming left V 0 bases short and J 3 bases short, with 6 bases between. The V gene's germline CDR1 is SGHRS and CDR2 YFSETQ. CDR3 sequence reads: CASSLDRDYGYTF. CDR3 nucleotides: TGCGCCAGCAGCTTGGACAGGGACTATGGCTACACCTTC.

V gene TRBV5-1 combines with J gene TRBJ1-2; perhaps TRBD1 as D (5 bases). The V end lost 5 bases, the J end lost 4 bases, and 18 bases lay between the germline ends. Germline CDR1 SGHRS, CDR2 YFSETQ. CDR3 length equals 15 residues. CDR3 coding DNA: TGCGCCAGCAGTCCGGGGGGAGAAATTAGCTATGGCTACACCTTC. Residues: CASSPGGEISYGYTF. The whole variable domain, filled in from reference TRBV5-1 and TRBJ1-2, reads KAGVTQTPRYLIKTRGQQVTLSCSPISGHRSVSWYQQTPGQGLQFLFEYFSETQRNKGNFPGRFSGRQFSNSRSEMNVSTLELGDSALYLCASSPGGEISYGYTFGSGTRLTVV.

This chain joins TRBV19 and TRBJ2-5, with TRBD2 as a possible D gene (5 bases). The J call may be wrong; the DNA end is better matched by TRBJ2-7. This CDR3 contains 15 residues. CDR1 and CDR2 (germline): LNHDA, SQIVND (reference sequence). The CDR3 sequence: CASSIRTPSSYEQYF. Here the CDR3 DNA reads TGTGCCAGTAGTATTCGGACTCCCAGCTCCTACGAGCAGTACTTC.

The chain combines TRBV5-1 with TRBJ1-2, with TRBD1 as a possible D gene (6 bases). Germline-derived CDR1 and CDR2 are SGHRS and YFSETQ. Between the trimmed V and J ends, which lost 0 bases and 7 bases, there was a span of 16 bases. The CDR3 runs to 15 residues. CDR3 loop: CASSLAPQGSGGYTF. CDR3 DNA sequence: TGCGCCAGCAGCTTGGCCCCACAGGGTTCCGGTGGCTACACCTTC.

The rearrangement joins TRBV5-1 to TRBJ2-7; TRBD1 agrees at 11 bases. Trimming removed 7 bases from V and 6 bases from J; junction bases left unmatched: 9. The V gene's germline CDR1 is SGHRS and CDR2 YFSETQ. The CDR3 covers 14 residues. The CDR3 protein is CASSAGDRGFEQYF. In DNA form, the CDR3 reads TGCGCCAGCTCCGCCGGGGACAGGGGGTTCGAGCAGTACTTC.

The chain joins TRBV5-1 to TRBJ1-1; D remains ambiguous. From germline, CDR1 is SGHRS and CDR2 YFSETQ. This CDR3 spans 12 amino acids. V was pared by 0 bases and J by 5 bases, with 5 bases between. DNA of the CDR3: TGCGCCAGCAGCTTGGGGAGGACTGAAGCTTTCTTT. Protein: CASSLGRTEAFF.

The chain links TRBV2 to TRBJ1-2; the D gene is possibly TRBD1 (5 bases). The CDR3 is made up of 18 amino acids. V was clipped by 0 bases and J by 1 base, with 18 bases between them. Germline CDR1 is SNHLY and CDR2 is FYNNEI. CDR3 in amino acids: CASSEAPGLGSDNYGYTF. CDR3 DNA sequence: TGTGCCAGCAGTGAAGCCCCGGGACTAGGATCCGATAACTATGGCTACACCTTC.

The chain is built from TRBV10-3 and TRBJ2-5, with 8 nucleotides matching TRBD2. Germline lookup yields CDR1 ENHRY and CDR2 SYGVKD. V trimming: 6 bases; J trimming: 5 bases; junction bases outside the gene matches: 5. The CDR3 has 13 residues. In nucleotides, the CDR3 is TGTGCCATCAGCGGGGGGGCCGTCGAGACCCAGTACTTC. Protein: CAISGGAVETQYF.

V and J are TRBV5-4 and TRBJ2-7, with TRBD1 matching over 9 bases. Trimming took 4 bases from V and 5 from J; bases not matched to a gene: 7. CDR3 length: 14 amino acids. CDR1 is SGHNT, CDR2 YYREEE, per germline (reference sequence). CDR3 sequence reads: CASSREQGAHEQYF. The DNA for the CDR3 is TGTGCCAGCAGCAGAGAACAGGGGGCCCACGAGCAGTACTTC.

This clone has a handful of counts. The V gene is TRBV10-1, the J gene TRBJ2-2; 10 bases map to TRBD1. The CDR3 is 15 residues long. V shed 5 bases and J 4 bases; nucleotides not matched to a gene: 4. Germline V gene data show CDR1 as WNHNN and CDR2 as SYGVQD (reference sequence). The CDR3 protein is CASSPGTGATGELFF. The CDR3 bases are TGCGCCAGCAGTCCTGGGACAGGGGCCACCGGGGAGCTGTTTTTT.

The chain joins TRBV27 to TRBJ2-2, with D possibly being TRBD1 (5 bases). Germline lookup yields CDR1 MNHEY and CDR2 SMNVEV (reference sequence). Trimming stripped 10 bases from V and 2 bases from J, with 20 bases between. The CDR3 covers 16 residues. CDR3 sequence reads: CATKTPGNLNTGELFF. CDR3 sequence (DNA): TGTGCCACAAAAACCCCAGGGAACCTAAACACCGGGGAGCTGTTTTTT.

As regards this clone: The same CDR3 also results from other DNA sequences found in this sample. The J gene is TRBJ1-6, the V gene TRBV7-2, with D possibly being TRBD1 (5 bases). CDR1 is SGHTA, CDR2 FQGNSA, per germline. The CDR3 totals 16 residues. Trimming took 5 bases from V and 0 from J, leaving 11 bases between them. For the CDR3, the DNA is TGTGCCAGCAGCCGCAGGGCAGGCTCCTATAATTCACCCCTCCACTTT. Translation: CASSRRAGSYNSPLHF.

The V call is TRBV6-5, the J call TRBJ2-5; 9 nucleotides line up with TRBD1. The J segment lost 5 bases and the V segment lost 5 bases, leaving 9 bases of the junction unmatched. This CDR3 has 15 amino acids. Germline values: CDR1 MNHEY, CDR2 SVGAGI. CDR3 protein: CASSLRDRVQETQYF. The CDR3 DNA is TGTGCCAGCAGTCTCCGGGACAGGGTCCAGGAGACCCAGTACTTC.

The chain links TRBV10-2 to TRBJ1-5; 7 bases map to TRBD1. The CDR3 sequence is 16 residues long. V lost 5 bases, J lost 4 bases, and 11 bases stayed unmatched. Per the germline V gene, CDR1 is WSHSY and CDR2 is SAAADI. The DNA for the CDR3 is TGCGCCAGCAGTAATAGGAGACAGGGTCGGAATCAGCCCCAGCATTTT. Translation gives CASSNRRQGRNQPQHF.

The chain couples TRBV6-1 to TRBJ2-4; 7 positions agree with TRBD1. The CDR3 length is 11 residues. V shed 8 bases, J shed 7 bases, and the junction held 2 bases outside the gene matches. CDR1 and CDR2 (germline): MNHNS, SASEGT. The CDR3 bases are TGTGCCAGCGAGGGGGCTAACATTCAGTACTTC. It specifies CASEGANIQYF.

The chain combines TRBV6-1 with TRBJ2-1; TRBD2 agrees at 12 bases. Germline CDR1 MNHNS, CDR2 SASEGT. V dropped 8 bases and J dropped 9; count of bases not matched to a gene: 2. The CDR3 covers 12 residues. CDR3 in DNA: TGTGCCAGCTGGGGACTAGCGGGTGAGCAGTTCTTC. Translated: CASWGLAGEQFF.

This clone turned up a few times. The CDR3 DNA sequence: TGCGCCAGCAGCGGTGTTTGGACAGGGGGAGACTTATACGAGCAGTACTTC. It codes for CASSGVWTGGDLYEQYF. The V gene is TRBV5-1, the J gene TRBJ2-7; 10 bases are a match to TRBD1. Germline CDR1 and CDR2: SGHRS and YFSETQ. CDR3 length: 17 amino acids. Trimming cost V 4 bases and J 4 bases; bases outside gene matches: 14.

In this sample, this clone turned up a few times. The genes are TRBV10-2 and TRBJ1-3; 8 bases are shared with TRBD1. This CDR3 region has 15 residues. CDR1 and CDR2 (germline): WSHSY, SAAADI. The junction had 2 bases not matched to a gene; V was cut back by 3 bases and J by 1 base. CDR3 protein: CASSDDRGSGNTIYF. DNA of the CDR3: TGCGCCAGCAGTGATGACAGGGGTTCTGGAAACACCATATATTTT.